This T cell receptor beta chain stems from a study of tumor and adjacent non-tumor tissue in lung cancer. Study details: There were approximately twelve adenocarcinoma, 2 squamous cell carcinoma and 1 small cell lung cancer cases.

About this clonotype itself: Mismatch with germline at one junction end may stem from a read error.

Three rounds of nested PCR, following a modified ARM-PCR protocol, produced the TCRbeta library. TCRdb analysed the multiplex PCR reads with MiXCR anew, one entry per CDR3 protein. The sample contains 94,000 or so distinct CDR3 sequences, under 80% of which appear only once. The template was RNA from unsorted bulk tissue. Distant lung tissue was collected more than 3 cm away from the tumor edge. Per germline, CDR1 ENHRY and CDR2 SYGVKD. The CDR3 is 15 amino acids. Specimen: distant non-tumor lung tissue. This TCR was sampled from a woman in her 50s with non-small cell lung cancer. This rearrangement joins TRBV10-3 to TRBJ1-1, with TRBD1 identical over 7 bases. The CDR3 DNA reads TGTGCCGTCAGCCGGGGCAGGGGGGAAGACATTGAAGCTTTCTTT. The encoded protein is CAVSRGRGEDIEAFF.